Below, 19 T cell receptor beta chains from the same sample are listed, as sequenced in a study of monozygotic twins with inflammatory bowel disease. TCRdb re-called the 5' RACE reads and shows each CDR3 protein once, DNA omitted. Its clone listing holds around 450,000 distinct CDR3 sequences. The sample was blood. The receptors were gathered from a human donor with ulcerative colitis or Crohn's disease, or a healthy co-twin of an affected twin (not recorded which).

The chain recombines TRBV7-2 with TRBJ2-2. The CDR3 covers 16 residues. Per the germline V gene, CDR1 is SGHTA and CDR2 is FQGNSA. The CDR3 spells CASSLEGRLNTGELFF. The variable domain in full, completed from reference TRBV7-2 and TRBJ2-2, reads GAGVSQSPSNKVTEKGKDVELRCDPISGHTALYWYRQSLGQGLEFLIYFQGNSAPDKSGLPSDRFSAERTGGSVSTLTIQRTQQEDSAVYLCASSLEGRLNTGELFFGEGSRLTVL.

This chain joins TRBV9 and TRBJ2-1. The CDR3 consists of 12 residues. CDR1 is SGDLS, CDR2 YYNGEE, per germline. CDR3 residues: CASSVGLQGPFF. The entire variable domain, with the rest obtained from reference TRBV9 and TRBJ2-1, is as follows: DSGVTQTPKHLITATGQRVTLRCSPRSGDLSVYWYQQSLDQGLQFLIQYYNGEERAKGNILERFSAQQFPDLHSELNLSSLELGDSALYFCASSVGLQGPFFGPGTRLTVL.

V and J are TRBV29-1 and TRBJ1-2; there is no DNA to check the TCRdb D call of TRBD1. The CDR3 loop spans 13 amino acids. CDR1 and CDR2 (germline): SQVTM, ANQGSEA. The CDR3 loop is CSVEGTATRGYTF.

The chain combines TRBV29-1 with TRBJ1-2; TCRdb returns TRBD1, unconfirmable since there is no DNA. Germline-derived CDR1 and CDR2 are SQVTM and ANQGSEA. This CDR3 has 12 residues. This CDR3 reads CSVARVPEGYTF. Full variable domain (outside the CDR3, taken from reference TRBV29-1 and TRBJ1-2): SAVISQKPSRDICQRGTSLTIQCQVDSQVTMMFWYRQQPGQSLTLIATANQGSEATYESGFVIDKFPISRPNLTFSTLTVSNMSPEDSSIYLCSVARVPEGYTFGSGTRLTVV.

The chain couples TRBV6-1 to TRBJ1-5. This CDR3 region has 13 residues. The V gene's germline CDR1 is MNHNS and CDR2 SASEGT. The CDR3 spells CASSEGGGQPQHF.

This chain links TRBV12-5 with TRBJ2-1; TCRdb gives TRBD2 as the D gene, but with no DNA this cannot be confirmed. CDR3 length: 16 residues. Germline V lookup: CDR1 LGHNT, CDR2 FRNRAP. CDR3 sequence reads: CASGLVYSGNYNEQFF.

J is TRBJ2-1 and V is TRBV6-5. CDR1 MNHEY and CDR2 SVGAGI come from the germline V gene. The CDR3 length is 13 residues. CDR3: CASSYSTYNEQFF.

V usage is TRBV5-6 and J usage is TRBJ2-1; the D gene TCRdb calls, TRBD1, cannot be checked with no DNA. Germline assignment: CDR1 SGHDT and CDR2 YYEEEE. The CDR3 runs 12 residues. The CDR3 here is CASSEVAPEQFF.

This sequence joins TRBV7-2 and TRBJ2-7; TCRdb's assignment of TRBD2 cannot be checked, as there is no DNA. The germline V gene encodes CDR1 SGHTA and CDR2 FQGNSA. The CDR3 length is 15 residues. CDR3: CASSALGGVSYEQYF.

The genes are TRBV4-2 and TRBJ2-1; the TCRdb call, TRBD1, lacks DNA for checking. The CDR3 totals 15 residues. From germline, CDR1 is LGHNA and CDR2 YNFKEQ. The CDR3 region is CASSPLQGADNEQFF.

CDR3 sequence: CASSLPGQGLNEQYF. The chain recombines TRBV12-3 or TRBV12-4 with TRBJ2-7; there is no DNA to check the TCRdb D call of TRBD1. The CDR3 consists of 15 residues.

CDR3 sequence: CASSLVGNEQYF. The V and J genes are TRBV5-1 and TRBJ2-7. There are 12 residues in the CDR3. Germline V gene sequence: CDR1 SGHRS, CDR2 YFSETQ.

Here the CDR3 reads CASSDRGLTDTQYF. V usage is TRBV5-1 and J usage is TRBJ2-3; the D call of TRBD1 rests on TCRdb alone, since no DNA is present to check it. This CDR3 spans 14 amino acids. CDR1 is SGHRS, CDR2 YFSETQ, per germline.

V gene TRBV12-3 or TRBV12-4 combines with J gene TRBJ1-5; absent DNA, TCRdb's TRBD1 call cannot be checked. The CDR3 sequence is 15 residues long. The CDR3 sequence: CASSLGDRSNQPQHF.

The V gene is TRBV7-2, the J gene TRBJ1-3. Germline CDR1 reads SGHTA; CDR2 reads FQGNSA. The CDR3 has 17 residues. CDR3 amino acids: CASSQNQPGLSGNTIYF.

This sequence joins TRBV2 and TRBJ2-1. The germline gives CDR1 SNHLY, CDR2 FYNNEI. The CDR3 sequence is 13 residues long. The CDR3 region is CASSPNGVNEQFF.

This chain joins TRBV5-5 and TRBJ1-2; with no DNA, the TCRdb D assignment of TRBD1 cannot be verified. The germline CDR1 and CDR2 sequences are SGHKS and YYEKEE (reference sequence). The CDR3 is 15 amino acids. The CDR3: CASSSRWTGNYGYTF.

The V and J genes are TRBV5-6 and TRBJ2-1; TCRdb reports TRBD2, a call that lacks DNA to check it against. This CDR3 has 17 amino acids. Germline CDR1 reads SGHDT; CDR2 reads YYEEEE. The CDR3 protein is CASSWRTSGRSYNERFF.

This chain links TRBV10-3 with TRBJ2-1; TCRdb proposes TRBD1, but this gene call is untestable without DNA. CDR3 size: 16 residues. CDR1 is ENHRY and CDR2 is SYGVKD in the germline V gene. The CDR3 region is CAISESGGSGNNEQFF.